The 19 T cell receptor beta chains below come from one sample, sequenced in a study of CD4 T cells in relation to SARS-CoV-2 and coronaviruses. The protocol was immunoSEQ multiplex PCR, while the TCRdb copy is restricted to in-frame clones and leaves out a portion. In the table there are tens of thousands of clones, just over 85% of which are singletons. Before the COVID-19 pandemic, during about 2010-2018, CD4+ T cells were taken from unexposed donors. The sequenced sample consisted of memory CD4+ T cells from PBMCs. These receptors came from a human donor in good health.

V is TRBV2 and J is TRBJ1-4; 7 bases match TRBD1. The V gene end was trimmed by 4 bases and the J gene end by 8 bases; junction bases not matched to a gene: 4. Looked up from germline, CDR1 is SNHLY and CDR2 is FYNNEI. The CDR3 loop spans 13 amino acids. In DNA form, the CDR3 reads TGTGCCAGCAGTGGACAGGGAACAGAAAAACTGTTTTTT. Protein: CASSGQGTEKLFF.

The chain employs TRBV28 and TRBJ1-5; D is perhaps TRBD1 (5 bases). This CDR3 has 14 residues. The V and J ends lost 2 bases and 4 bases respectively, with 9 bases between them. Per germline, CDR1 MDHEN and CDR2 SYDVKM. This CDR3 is CASSLGGLNQPQHF. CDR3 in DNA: TGTGCCAGCAGTTTAGGGGGACTAAATCAGCCCCAGCATTTT.

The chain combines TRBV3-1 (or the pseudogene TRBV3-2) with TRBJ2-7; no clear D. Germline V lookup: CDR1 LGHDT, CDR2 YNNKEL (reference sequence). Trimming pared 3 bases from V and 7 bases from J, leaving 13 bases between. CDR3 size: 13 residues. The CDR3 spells CASSHRQTGEQYF. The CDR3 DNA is TGTGCCAGCAGCCATCGGCAGACGGGTGAGCAGTACTTC.

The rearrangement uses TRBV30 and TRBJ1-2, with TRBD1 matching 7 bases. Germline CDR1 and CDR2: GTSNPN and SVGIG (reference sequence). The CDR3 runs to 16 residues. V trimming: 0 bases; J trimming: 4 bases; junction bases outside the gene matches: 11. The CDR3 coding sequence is TGTGCCTGGAGTGTACTTGCGACAGGGTTATCCTATGGCTACACCTTC. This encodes CAWSVLATGLSYGYTF.

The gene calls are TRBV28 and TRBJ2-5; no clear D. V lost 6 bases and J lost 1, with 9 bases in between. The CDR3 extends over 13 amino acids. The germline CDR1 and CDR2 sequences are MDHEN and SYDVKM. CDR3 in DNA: TGTGCCAGCAGCCCTCCGGCCCAAGAGACCCAGTACTTC. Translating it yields CASSPPAQETQYF.

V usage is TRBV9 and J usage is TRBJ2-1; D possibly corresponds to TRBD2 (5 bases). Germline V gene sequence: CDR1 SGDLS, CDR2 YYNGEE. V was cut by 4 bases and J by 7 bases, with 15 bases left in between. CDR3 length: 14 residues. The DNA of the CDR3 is TGTGCCAGCAGCAGGGCGACCCGCGGGAATGAGCAGTTCTTC. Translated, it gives CASSRATRGNEQFF.

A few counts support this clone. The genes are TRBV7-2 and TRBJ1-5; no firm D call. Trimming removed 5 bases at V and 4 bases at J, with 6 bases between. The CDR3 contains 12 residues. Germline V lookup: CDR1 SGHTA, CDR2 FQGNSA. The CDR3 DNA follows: TGTGCCAGCAGCGTGGAAAATCAGCCCCAGCATTTT. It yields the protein CASSVENQPQHF. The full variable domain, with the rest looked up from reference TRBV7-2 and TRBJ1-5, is GAGVSQSPSNKVTEKGKDVELRCDPISGHTALYWYRQSLGQGLEFLIYFQGNSAPDKSGLPSDRFSAERTGGSVSTLTIQRTQQEDSAVYLCASSVENQPQHFGDGTRLSIL.

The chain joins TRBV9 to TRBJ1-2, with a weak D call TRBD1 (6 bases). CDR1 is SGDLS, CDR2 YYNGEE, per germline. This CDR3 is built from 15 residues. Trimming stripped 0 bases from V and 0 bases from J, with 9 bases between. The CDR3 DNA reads TGTGCCAGCAGCGTAGCAACAGGGACTAACTATGGCTACACCTTC. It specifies CASSVATGTNYGYTF.

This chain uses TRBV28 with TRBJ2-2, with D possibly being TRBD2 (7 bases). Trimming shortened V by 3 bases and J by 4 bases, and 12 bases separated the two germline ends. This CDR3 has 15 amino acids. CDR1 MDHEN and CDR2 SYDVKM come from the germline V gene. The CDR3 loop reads CASSLGGRVTGELFF. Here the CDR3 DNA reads TGTGCCAGCAGTTTGGGGGGGCGCGTCACCGGGGAGCTGTTTTTT. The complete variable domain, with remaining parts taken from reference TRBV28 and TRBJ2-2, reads DVKVTQSSRYLVKRTGEKVFLECVQDMDHENMFWYRQDPGLGLRLIYFSYDVKMKEKGDIPEGYSVSREKKERFSLILESASTNQTSMYLCASSLGGRVTGELFFGEGSRLTVL.

CDR3 DNA: TGTGCCAGCAGCGTAGCCGGGACTAGCGGGAGATACGAGCAGTTCTTC. Translation gives CASSVAGTSGRYEQFF. V is TRBV9 and J is TRBJ2-1; 14 bases match TRBD2. V lost 0 bases, J lost 10 bases, and 6 bases stayed unmatched. Germline CDR1 SGDLS, CDR2 YYNGEE. CDR3 length: 16 amino acids.

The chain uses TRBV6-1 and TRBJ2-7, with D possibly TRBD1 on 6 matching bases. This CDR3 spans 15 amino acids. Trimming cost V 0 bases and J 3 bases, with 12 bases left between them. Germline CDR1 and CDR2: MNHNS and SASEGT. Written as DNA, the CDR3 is TGTGCCAGCAGTGAAGCTGACGGACAGAACTACGAGCAGTACTTC. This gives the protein CASSEADGQNYEQYF.

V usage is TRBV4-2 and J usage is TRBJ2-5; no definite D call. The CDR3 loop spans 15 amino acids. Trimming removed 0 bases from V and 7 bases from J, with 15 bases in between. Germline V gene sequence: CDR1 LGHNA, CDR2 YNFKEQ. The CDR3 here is CASSQDPTGAGTQYF. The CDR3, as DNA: TGTGCCAGCAGCCAAGACCCGACCGGTGCCGGGACCCAGTACTTC.

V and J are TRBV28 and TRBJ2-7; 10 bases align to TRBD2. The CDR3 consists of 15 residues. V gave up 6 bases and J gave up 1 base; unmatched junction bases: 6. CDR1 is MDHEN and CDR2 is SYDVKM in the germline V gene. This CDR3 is CASSHASGRSYEQYF. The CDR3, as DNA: TGTGCCAGCAGCCATGCTAGCGGGAGATCCTACGAGCAGTACTTC.

Here the CDR3 DNA reads TGTGCCAGCAGTTTAACCTACGAGCAGTACTTC. Protein sequence: CASSLTYEQYF. The chain has TRBV28 and TRBJ2-7; D gene uncertain. V lost 2 bases and J lost 2, with 1 base in between. This CDR3 region has 11 residues. From germline, CDR1 is MDHEN and CDR2 SYDVKM. Full variable domain (rest looked up from reference TRBV28 and TRBJ2-7): DVKVTQSSRYLVKRTGEKVFLECVQDMDHENMFWYRQDPGLGLRLIYFSYDVKMKEKGDIPEGYSVSREKKERFSLILESASTNQTSMYLCASSLTYEQYFGPGTRLTVT.

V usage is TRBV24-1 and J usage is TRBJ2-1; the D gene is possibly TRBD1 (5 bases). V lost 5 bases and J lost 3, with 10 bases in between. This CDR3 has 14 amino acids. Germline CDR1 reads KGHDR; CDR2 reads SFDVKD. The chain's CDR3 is CATSATDLYNEQFF. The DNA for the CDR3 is TGTGCCACCAGTGCGACAGACCTCTACAATGAGCAGTTCTTC.

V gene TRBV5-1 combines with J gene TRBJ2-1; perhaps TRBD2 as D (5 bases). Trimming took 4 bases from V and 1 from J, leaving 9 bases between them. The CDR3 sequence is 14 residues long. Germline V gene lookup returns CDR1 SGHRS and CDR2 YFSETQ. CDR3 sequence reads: CASSEGDSYNEQFF. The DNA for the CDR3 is TGCGCCAGCAGCGAGGGTGATTCCTACAATGAGCAGTTCTTC.

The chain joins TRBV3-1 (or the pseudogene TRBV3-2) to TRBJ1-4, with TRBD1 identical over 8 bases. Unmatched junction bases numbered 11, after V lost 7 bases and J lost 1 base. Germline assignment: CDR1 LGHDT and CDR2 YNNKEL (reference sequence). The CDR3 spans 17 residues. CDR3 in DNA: TGTGCCAGCAACAAAGGACAGGGAGGTTTAACTAATGAAAAACTGTTTTTT. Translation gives CASNKGQGGLTNEKLFF.

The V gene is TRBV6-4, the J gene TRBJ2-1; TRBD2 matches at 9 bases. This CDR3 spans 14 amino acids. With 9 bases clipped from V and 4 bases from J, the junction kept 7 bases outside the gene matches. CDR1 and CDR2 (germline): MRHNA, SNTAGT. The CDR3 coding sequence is TGTGCCAGTAGGTGGACTAGCGCGTACAATGAGCAGTTCTTC. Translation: CASRWTSAYNEQFF.

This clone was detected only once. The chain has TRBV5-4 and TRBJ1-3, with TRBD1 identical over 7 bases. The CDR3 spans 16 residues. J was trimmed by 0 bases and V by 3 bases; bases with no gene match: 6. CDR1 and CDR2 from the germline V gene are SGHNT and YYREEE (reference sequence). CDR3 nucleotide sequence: TGTGCCAGCAGCTCCGGGACAGACGTCTCTGGAAACACCATATATTTT. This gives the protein CASSSGTDVSGNTIYF.